This T cell receptor beta chain was captured by sequencing in a study of CD8+CD57+ T cells in acquired aplastic anemia. Study-wide background: DNA recovered from sorted CD4+ and CD8+ cells had a mean of 3.2 ug. There were about 10.8 million reads, on average, for CD4+ cells from healthy donors.

Profiles of TCR beta VDJ and CDR3 were generated from a genomic DNA template. TCRdb processed the reads anew with MiXCR; each CDR3 protein has one entry. The table shows around 400,000 distinct CDR3 sequences, with 55% to 70% occurring only once. The CDR3 runs 17 residues. The V and J ends lost 2 bases and 0 bases respectively, with 11 bases between them. V is TRBV12-3 or TRBV12-4 and J is TRBJ2-6; D unresolved. This TCR came from a human donor in good health, serving as a control. The source material was sorted CD4+, CD8+, or CD8+CD57+ T cells (not recorded which) from PBMCs. CDR3: CASSLSAGNSGANVLTF. CDR3 nucleotides: TGTGCCAGCAGTTTATCGGCAGGTAACTCTGGGGCCAACGTCCTGACTTTC.